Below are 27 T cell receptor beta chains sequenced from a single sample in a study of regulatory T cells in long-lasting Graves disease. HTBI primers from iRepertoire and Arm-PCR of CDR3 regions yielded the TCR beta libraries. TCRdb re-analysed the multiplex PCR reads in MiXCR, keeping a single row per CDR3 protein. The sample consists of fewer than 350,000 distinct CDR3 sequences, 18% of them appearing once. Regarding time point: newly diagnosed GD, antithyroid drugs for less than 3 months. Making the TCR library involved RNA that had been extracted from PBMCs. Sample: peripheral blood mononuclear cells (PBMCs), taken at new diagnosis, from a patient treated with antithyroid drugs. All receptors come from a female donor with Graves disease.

The CDR3 sequence: CASSLDLAGASNYGYTF. The CDR3 DNA follows: TGTGCCAGCAGCCTCGACTTAGCGGGGGCTAGTAACTATGGCTACACCTTC. The rearrangement uses TRBV11-3 and TRBJ1-2; possibly TRBD1 for D (6 bases). Trimming took off 5 bases at V and 1 base at J, with 20 bases between the two ends. Germline values: CDR1 SGHNT, CDR2 YENEEA. This CDR3 region has 17 residues.

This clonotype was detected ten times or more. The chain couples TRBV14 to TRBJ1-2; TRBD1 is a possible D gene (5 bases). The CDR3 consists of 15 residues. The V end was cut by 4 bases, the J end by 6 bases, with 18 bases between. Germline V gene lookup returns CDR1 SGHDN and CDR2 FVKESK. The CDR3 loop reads CASSPTKGAGDGYTF. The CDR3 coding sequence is TGTGCCAGCAGCCCAACTAAGGGTGCGGGGGATGGCTACACCTTC.

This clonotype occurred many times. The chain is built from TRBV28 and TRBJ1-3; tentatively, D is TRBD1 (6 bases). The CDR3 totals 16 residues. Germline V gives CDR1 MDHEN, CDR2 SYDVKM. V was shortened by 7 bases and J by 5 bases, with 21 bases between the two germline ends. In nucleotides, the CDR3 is TGTGCCAGCACCGAGAGGGGGGCAGGTGTAAGAAACACCATATATTTT. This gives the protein CASTERGAGVRNTIYF.

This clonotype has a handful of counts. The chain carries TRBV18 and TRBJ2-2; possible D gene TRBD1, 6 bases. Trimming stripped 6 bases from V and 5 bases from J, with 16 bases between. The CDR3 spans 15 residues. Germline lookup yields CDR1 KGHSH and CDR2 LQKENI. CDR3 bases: TGTGCCAGCTCCCTTCGACAGGACGGGACCGGGGAGCTGTTTTTT. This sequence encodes CASSLRQDGTGELFF.

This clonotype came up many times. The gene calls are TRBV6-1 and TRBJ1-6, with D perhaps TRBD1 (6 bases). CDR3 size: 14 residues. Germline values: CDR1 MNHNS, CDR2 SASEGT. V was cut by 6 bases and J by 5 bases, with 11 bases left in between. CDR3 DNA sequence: TGTGCCAGCAGCCGGGACACGAATAATTCACCCCTCCACTTT. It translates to CASSRDTNNSPLHF.

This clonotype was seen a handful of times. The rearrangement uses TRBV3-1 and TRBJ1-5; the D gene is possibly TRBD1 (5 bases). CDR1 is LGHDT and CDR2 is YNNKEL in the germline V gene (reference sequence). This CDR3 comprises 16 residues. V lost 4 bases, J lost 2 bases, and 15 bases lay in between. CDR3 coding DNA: TGTGCCAGCAGCCCCGCTGGAGGGGCCGGCAATCAGCCCCAGCATTTT. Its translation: CASSPAGGAGNQPQHF.

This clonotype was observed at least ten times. This CDR3 reads CASSVNSYNEQFF. CDR3 in DNA: TGTGCCAGCAGTGTAAACTCCTACAATGAGCAGTTCTTC. The chain employs TRBV2 and TRBJ2-1; D remains unclear. V was clipped by 4 bases and J by 0 bases, with 4 bases between them. CDR1 is SNHLY and CDR2 is FYNNEI in the germline V gene. This CDR3 is built from 13 residues.

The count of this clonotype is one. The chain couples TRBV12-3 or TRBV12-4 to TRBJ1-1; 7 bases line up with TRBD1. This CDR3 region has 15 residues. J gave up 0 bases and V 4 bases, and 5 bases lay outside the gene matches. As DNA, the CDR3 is TGTGCCAGCAGTTCTGAGACAGGGCTGAACACTGAAGCTTTCTTT. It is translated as CASSSETGLNTEAFF.

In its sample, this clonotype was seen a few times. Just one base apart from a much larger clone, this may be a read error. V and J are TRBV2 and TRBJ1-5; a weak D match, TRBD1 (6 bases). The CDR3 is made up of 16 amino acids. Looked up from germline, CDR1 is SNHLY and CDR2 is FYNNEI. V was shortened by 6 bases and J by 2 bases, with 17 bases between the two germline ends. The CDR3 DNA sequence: TGTGCCAGCAGCCCGACGGAACAGGGAGGCAATCAGCCCCAGCATTTT. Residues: CASSPTEQGGNQPQHF.

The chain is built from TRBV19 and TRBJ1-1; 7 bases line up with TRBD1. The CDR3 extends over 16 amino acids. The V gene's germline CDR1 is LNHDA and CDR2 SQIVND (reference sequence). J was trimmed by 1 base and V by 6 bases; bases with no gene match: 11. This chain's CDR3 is CASSNTGVLQNTEAFF. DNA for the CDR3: TGTGCCAGTAGCAATACAGGGGTCCTGCAGAACACTGAAGCTTTCTTT.

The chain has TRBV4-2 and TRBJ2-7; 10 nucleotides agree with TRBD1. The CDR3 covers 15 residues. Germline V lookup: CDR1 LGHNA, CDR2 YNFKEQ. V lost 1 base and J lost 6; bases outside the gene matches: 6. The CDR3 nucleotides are TGTGCCAGCAGCCAAGTGGGGACAGGGGTGGTCGAGCAGTACTTC. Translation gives CASSQVGTGVVEQYF.

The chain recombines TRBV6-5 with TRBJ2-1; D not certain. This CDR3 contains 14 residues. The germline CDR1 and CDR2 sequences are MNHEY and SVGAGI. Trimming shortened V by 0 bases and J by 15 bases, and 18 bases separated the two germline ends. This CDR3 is CASSYSHPDPGPFF. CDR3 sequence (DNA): TGTGCCAGCAGTTACTCTCACCCGGACCCCGGCCCGTTCTTC.

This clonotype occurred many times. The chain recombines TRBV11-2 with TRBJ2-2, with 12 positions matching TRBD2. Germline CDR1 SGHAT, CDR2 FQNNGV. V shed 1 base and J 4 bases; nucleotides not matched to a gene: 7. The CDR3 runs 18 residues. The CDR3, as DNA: TGTGCCAGCAGCTTAGGCCCGACTAGCGGGAGACCCACCGGGGAGCTGTTTTTT. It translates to CASSLGPTSGRPTGELFF.

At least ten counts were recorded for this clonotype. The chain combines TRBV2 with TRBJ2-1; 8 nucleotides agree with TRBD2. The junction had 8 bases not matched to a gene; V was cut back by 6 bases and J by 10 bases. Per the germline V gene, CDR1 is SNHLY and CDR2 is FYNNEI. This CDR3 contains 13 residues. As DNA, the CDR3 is TGTGCCAGCAGCGCGAGCGGGAGTCGGGAGCAGTTCTTC. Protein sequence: CASSASGSREQFF.

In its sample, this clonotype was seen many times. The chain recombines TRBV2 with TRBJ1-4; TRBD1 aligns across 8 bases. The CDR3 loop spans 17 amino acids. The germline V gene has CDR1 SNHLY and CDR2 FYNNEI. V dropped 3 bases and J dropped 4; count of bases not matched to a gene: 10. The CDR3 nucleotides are TGTGCCAGCAGTGACCTCCCGACAGGGGCCAATAATGAAAAACTGTTTTTT. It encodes CASSDLPTGANNEKLFF.

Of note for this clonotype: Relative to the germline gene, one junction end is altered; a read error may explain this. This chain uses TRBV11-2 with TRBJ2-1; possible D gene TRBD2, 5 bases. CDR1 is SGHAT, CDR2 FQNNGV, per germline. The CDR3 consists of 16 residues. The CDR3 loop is CASSQDQAALQDEQFF. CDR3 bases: TGCGCCAGCAGCCAAGATCAAGCGGCCCTACAAGATGAGCAGTTCTTC.

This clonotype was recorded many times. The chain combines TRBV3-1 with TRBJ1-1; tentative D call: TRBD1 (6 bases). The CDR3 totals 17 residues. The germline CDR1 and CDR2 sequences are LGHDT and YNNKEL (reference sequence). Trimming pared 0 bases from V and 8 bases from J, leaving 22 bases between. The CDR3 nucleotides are TGTGCCAGCAGCCAAGATACAGGGCGAGAATTGGACGGAGAAGCTTTCTTT. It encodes CASSQDTGRELDGEAFF.

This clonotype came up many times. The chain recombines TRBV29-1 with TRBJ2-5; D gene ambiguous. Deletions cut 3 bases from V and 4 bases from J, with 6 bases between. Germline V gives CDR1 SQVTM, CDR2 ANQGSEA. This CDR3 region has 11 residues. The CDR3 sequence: CSVEARETQYF. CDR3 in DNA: TGCAGCGTTGAGGCAAGAGAGACCCAGTACTTC.

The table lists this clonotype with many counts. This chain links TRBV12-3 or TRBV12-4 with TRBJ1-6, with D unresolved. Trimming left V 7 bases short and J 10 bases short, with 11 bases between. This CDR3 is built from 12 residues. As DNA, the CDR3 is TGTGCCAGCACCCGAGGAGAGTCACCCCTCCACTTT. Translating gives CASTRGESPLHF.

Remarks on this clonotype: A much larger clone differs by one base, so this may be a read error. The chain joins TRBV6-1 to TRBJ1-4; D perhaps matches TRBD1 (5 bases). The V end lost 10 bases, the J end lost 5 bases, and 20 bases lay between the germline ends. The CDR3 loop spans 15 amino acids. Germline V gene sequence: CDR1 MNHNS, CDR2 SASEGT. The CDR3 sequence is CATKNLGPGNEKLFF. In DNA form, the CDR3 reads TGTGCCACCAAAAACCTGGGACCGGGGAATGAAAAACTGTTTTTT.

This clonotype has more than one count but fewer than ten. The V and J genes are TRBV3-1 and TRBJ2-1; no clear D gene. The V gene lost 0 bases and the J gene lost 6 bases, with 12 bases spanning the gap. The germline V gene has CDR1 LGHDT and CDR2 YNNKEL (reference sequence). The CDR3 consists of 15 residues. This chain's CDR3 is CASSQDRATCNEQFF. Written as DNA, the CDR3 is TGTGCCAGCAGCCAAGATCGGGCAACCTGCAATGAGCAGTTCTTC.

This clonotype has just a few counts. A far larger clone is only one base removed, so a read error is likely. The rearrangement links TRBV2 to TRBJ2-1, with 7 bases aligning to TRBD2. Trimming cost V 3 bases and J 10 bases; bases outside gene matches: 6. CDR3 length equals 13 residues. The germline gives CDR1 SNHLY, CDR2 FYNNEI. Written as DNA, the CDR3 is TGTGCCAGCAGTGACCCAGCGGGATACGAGCAGTTCTTC. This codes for CASSDPAGYEQFF.

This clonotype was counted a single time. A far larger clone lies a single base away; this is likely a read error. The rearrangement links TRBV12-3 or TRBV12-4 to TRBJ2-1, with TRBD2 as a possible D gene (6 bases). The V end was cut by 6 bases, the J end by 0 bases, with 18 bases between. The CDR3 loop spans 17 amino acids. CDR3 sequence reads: CASSPRLVGLSYNEQFF. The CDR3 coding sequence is TGTGCCAGCAGCCCCCGACTAGTGGGACTCTCCTACAATGAGCAGTTCTTC.

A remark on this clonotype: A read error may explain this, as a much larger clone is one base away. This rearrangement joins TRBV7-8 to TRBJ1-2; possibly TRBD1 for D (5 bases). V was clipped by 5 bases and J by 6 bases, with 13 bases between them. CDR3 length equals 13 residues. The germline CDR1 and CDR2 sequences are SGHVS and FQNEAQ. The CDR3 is CASSLGAQHGYTF. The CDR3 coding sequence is TGTGCCAGCAGCCTAGGGGCGCAACATGGCTACACCTTC.

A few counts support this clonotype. The CDR3 loop is CASSPHLSLPFTDTQYF. As DNA, the CDR3 is TGCGCCAGCAGCCCCCATCTCTCGCTCCCGTTTACAGATACGCAGTATTTT. V usage is TRBV5-1 and J usage is TRBJ2-3; D is uncertain. This CDR3 contains 17 residues. V was clipped by 4 bases and J by 3 bases, with 21 bases between them. Germline values: CDR1 SGHRS, CDR2 YFSETQ.

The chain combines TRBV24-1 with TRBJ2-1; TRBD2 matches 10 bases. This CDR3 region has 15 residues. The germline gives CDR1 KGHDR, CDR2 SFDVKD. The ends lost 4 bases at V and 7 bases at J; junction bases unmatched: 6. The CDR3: CATSDPSGSLNEQFF. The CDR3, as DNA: TGTGCCACCAGTGACCCTAGCGGGAGTCTGAATGAGCAGTTCTTC.

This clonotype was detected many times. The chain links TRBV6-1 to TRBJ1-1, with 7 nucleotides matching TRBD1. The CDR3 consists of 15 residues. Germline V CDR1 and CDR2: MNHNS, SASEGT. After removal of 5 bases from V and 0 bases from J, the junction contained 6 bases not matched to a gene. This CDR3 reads CASSRQGVMNTEAFF. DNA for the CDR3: TGTGCCAGCAGTCGGCAGGGGGTGATGAACACTGAAGCTTTCTTT.